A single sample gave rise to the 18 T cell receptor beta chains below, sequenced in a study of blood T cell repertoires in COVID-19. Sequenced by immunoSEQ multiplex PCR; TCRdb stores in-frame clones only, minus some. Among fewer than 200,000 clones, around 85% were seen once, and the ten largest hold 20%. The sequencing sample was made of peripheral blood. The receptor set was obtained from a man between 70 and 80 years old with active or convalescent COVID-19.

The rearrangement joins TRBV18 to TRBJ2-1; 11 bases align to TRBD2. Trimming took 2 bases from V and 13 from J; bases not matched to a gene: 10. The germline CDR1 and CDR2 sequences are KGHSH and LQKENI. CDR3 length: 15 residues. The CDR3 loop reads CASSPTSGGGSIQFF. The DNA of the CDR3 is TGTGCCAGCTCACCAACTAGCGGGGGTGGCTCGATACAGTTCTTC.

This sequence joins TRBV9 and TRBJ2-2; D perhaps matches TRBD2 (5 bases). Per the germline V gene, CDR1 is SGDLS and CDR2 is YYNGEE. The CDR3 totals 13 residues. V was pared by 4 bases and J by 3 bases, with 7 bases between. CDR3 sequence: CASSPGYTGELFF. CDR3 sequence (DNA): TGTGCCAGCAGCCCGGGATACACCGGGGAGCTGTTTTTT.

The chain recombines TRBV28 with TRBJ2-4; perhaps TRBD1 as D (6 bases). With 2 bases removed from V and 2 bases from J, the gap between germline ends came to 16 bases. Germline CDR1 reads MDHEN; CDR2 reads SYDVKM. CDR3 size: 17 residues. This CDR3 reads CASSLLGSGETKNIQYF. Here the CDR3 DNA reads TGTGCCAGCAGTTTACTCGGGTCAGGGGAGACCAAAAACATTCAGTACTTC.

The V gene is TRBV7-2, the J gene TRBJ2-3, with D perhaps matching TRBD1 (5 bases). The V and J ends lost 0 bases and 6 bases respectively, with 10 bases between them. The CDR3 covers 14 residues. Germline loops: CDR1 SGHTA, CDR2 FQGNSA. The CDR3 region has the DNA TGTGCCAGCAGCTTAGCGCAGGGTGGGGATACGCAGTATTTT. It translates to CASSLAQGGDTQYF.

V and J are TRBV4-3 and TRBJ2-3; 7 positions match TRBD1. The V and J ends lost 0 bases and 5 bases, in that order; junction bases with no gene match: 8. The V gene's germline CDR1 is LGHNA and CDR2 YSLEER. The CDR3 totals 16 residues. Here the CDR3 DNA reads TGCGCCAGCAGCCAAGATTTAGGGGGCCGGGGAGATACGCAGTATTTT. Protein: CASSQDLGGRGDTQYF.

V is TRBV5-1 and J is TRBJ1-1, with a weak D call TRBD1 (6 bases). The germline V and J ends were trimmed by 2 bases and 4 bases, with 15 bases remaining between them. Germline V gene data show CDR1 as SGHRS and CDR2 as YFSETQ. The CDR3 runs 15 residues. This chain's CDR3 is CASSFLTGMGTEAFF. The CDR3 DNA reads TGCGCCAGCAGCTTCTTGACAGGTATGGGCACTGAAGCTTTCTTT.

This clone was detected only once. The CDR3 region has the DNA TGCAGCGTTGAGGACAGGGGCTCCGAGCAGTACTTC. Its protein product is CSVEDRGSEQYF. The chain recombines TRBV29-1 with TRBJ2-7, with TRBD1 identical over 9 bases. The CDR3 is 12 amino acids. Germline loops: CDR1 SQVTM, CDR2 ANQGSEA. With 3 bases clipped from V and 6 bases from J, the junction kept 3 bases outside the gene matches.

In DNA form, the CDR3 reads TGTGCCAGCAGCTTTTTTCCAGGGGTAAACTACGAGCAGTACTTC. Translation gives CASSFFPGVNYEQYF. The chain recombines TRBV7-8 with TRBJ2-7; a possible D gene is TRBD1 (6 bases). The CDR3 extends over 15 amino acids. The V end lost 3 bases, the J end lost 3 bases, and 15 bases lay between the germline ends. Germline CDR1 and CDR2: SGHVS and FQNEAQ.

This clone is medium-sized. This chain links TRBV4-3 with TRBJ1-3; 10 bases map to TRBD1. The CDR3 is made up of 15 amino acids. CDR1 and CDR2 (germline): LGHNA, YSLEER. Trimming cost V 4 bases and J 3 bases; bases outside gene matches: 3. CDR3 loop: CASSPGTGDGNTIYF. CDR3 coding DNA: TGCGCCAGCAGCCCTGGGACAGGGGATGGAAACACCATATATTTT.

As DNA, the CDR3 is TGTGCCTGGAGTGACAGGGGACAGGGCAATCAGCCCCAGCATTTT. This translates into CAWSDRGQGNQPQHF. The rearrangement uses TRBV30 and TRBJ1-5, with 8 bases that match TRBD1. Germline CDR1 and CDR2: GTSNPN and SVGIG (reference sequence). The CDR3 sequence is 15 residues long. The trim removed 1 base at V and 2 bases at J, leaving 4 bases unmatched. Complete variable domain (other parts from reference TRBV30 and TRBJ1-5): SQTIHQWPATLVQPVGSPLSLECTVEGTSNPNLYWYRQAAGRGLQLLFYSVGIGQISSEVPQNLSASRPQDRQFILSSKKLLLSDSGFYLCAWSDRGQGNQPQHFGDGTRLSIL.

The chain uses TRBV10-3 and TRBJ1-1; maybe TRBD1 (6 bases). Germline V gives CDR1 ENHRY, CDR2 SYGVKD. The CDR3 consists of 14 residues. Between the trimmed V and J ends, which lost 10 bases and 0 bases, there was a span of 15 bases. CDR3 region: CATRQEAMNTEAFF. The CDR3 coding sequence is TGTGCCACCCGACAGGAGGCGATGAACACTGAAGCTTTCTTT.

This chain links TRBV10-3 with TRBJ1-1, with a possible D match to TRBD1 (5 bases). Germline values: CDR1 ENHRY, CDR2 SYGVKD. The CDR3 runs 14 residues. V was clipped by 4 bases and J by 1 base, with 10 bases between them. The CDR3 spells CAISAQASNTEAFF. The CDR3 bases are TGTGCCATCAGTGCACAGGCGTCGAACACTGAAGCTTTCTTT.

The V gene is TRBV18, the J gene TRBJ2-5, with 7 bases aligning to TRBD2. The CDR3 sequence is 16 residues long. Unmatched junction bases numbered 14, after V lost 3 bases and J lost 7 bases. Germline loops: CDR1 KGHSH, CDR2 LQKENI. DNA for the CDR3: TGTGCCAGCTCACCCCCGGCATTAGCGGGCGGTGGGACCCAGTACTTC. Amino acids: CASSPPALAGGGTQYF.

The V and J genes are TRBV25-1 and TRBJ2-7; D uncertain. CDR3 length: 16 residues. The germline V gene encodes CDR1 MGHDK and CDR2 SYGVNS. Trimming took 0 bases from V and 1 from J, leaving 13 bases between them. The CDR3 DNA sequence: TGTGCCAGCAGTGAATATTGGATCCCTAGTTCCTACGAGCAGTACTTC. Its translation is CASSEYWIPSSYEQYF.

The V and J genes are TRBV2 and TRBJ2-3; D is unresolved. Germline values: CDR1 SNHLY, CDR2 FYNNEI. Trimming removed 2 bases at V and 4 bases at J, with 10 bases between. The CDR3 sequence is 14 residues long. This CDR3 reads CASSEKEASDTQYF. The DNA for the CDR3 is TGTGCCAGCAGTGAAAAAGAGGCTTCAGATACGCAGTATTTT.

The gene calls are TRBV18 and TRBJ2-3; 7 positions match TRBD1. Trimming at V came to 7 bases and at J to 2 bases, leaving 15 bases not matched to a gene. This CDR3 comprises 17 residues. CDR1 and CDR2 (germline): KGHSH, LQKENI. CDR3 residues: CASYQVAGGSLTDTQYF. The CDR3 coding sequence is TGTGCCAGCTACCAGGTGGCAGGGGGTTCCCTCACAGATACGCAGTATTTT.

This clone came up a few times. This sequence joins TRBV7-9 and TRBJ1-4, with 8 nucleotides matching TRBD1. Germline V lookup: CDR1 SEHNR, CDR2 FQNEAQ (reference sequence). The CDR3 is 14 amino acids. The V gene end was trimmed by 1 base and the J gene end by 7 bases; junction bases not matched to a gene: 2. CDR3 sequence reads: CASSLVDRGEKLFF. CDR3 nucleotides: TGTGCCAGCAGCTTAGTCGACAGGGGTGAAAAACTGTTTTTT.

The rearrangement joins TRBV13 to TRBJ1-2; D unresolved. CDR1 is PRHDT, CDR2 FYEKMQ, per germline (reference sequence). V lost 5 bases and J 7 bases, leaving 14 bases between the germline ends. The CDR3 length is 13 residues. The DNA for the CDR3 is TGTGCCAGCAGCCGTAACCACGATAGTGGCTACACCTTC. Protein sequence: CASSRNHDSGYTF.